This T cell receptor (beta chain) derives from a study of cytomegalovirus exposure and HLA in healthy donors. Study-wide results and limits: In vitro work confirmed that a few CMV-associated chains recognize CMV antigens. In a later analysis, CMV-associated beta chains were mostly HLA-associated, it appeared.

Germline V gene sequence: CDR1 SGHRS, CDR2 YFSETQ. Losses at the gene ends were 4 bases for V and 7 bases for J; bases not matched to a gene: 4. CDR3 length: 14 amino acids. In the case of this clone: Its antigen is undetermined.

Use of 60 Vbeta and 13 Jbeta primers characterized the PCR. Generated by immunoSEQ multiplex PCR, the TCRdb table keeps only in-frame clones and is missing some. In the table there are 200,000 or so clones, 70% to 85% of which are singletons. The sequenced sample was PBMCs. The rearrangement links TRBV5-1 to TRBJ1-6; 8 bases map to TRBD1. This TCR came from a girl under 10 years old in good health and CMV-seronegative. The DNA for the CDR3 is TGCGCCAGCAGCCACGGGACAGGAAATTCACCCCTCCACTTT. It translates to CASSHGTGNSPLHF.